The clone carrying this TCR beta chain occurred once. The antigen remains undetermined. Use of 60 Vbeta and 13 Jbeta primers characterized the PCR. This table comes from immunoSEQ multiplex PCR, and its TCRdb copy is limited to in-frame clones, with some not included. The table shows 100,000 to 150,000 clones, with around 75% occurring only once. The sample comes from a study of cytomegalovirus exposure and HLA in healthy donors. General observations from the study: Specific recognition of CMV antigens was confirmed in vitro for a few chains (all CMV-associated). In a later analysis, an Asian-associated ancestry cluster reportedly showed fewer N-insertions than the roughly 650-donor mean.

This TCR derives from a man aged 30-40 years in good health and CMV-seronegative. The sequenced material came from PBMCs.

The CDR3 here is CASSPGQIQKLFF. The DNA of the CDR3 is TGTGCCAGCAGCCCCGGACAGATCCAAAAACTGTTTTTT. J is TRBJ1-4 and V is TRBV5-6; D possibly corresponds to TRBD1 (6 bases). V was cut by 4 bases and J by 9 bases, with 13 bases left in between. Germline V gives CDR1 SGHDT, CDR2 YYEEEE. CDR3 size: 13 residues.